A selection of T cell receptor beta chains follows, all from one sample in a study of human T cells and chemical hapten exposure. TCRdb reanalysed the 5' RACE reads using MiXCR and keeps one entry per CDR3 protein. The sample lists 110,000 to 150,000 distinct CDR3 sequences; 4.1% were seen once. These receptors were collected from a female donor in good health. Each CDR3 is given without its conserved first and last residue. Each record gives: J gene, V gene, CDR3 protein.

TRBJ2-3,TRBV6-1,ASSPRGGMAGDTQY
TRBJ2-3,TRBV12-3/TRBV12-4,ASSPFPTSTGKDGTDTQY
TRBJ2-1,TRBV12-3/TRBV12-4,ASSFPGIEQF
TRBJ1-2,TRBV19,ASSMGGDRTSNYGYT
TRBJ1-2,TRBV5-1,ASGPPYGSILGYT
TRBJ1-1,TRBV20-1,SARGTVNTEAF
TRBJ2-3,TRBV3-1,ASSQDIGTAKGTQY
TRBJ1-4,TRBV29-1,SVEVGAGEDEKLF
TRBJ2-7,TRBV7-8,ASSPTGQSYEQY
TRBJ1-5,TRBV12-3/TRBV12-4,ASSFVGGQGNQPQH
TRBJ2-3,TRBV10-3,AIRKTSGGRRGRTDTQY
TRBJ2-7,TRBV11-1,ASSLASGDEQY
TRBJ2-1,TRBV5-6,ASSSDNEQF
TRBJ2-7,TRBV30,AWSVQSTQY
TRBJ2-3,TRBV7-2,ASSLKRQADTQY
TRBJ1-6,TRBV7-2,ASSLVSRVGPLH
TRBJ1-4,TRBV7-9,ASSLAGKGRNEKLF
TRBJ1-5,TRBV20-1,SASPSQGDQPQH
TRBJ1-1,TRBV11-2,ASSLVFRRNTEAF
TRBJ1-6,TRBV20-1,SARVAGDSPLH
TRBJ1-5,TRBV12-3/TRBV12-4,ASSLLTGEPQH
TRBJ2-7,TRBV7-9,ASSFPGQGSREQY
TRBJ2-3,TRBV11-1,ASSLAGAMTDTQY
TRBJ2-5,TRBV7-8,ASSLGWAGNRQETQY
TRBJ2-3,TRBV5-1,ASSLVFPGEDTQY
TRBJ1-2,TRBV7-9,ASSLVETGHSNYGYT
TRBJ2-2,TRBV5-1,ASSLASGAGELF
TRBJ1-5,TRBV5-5,ASSPTPQGGNQPQH
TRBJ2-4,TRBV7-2,ASSPGGSKNIQY
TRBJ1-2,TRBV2,ASSDNWRQGNGYT
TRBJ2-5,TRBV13,ASSVRTGALDGETQY
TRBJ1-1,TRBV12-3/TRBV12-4,ASNREDGNTEAF
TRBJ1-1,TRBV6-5,ASSTGIPNTEAF
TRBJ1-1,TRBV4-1,ASSQAGAEAF
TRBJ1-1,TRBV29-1,SVYGGRGRDEAF
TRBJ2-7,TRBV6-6,ASSYAQGRGVHEQY
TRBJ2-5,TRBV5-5,ASSWAGGSETQY
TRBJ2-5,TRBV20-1,SARGRETQY
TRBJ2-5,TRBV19,ASSGTGTQY
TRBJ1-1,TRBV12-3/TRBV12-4,ASSYWVGDTEAF
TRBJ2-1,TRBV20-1,SASWAGNEQF
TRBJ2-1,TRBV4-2,ASSQAGGGSEQF
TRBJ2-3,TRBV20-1,SARDGQRGYTQY
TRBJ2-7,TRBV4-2,ASSQDRGGGSYEQY
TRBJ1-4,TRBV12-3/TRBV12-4,ASSLQSAGSEKLF
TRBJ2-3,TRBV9,ASSGTGGRTDTQY
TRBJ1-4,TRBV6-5,ASRPGQGLGEKLF
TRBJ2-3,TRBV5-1,ASSVAGNTDTQY
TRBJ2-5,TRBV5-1,ASRGSGFPETQY